A selection of T cell receptor beta chains follows, all from one sample in a study of blood T cell repertoires in COVID-19. Sequencing was performed with immunoSEQ multiplex PCR; in TCRdb, only in-frame clones are kept and a portion is missing. Altogether roughly 50,000 clones are present, 85% to 90% being singletons, with the ten largest covering 10% to 15%. What was sequenced was peripheral blood. The source of these receptors is a man at least 80 years old with acute or convalescent COVID-19. Both conserved end residues are part of each CDR3. A D gene is named only where the DNA matches it firmly. Clone size, where shown, is once, few, many, or a class for clones that have expanded.

clone_size: NA
d_call: NA
j_call: TRBJ1-2
v_call: TRBV6-1
cdr3_aa: CASSEILGVGEGGYTF
cdr3_nt: TGTGCCAGCAGTGAAATCCTGGGAGTAGGGGAGGGTGGCTACACCTTC

clone_size: NA
d_call: NA
j_call: TRBJ1-4
v_call: TRBV2
cdr3_aa: CASSLTGLNEKLFF
cdr3_nt: TGTGCCAGCAGCCTAACAGGGTTGAATGAAAAACTGTTTTTT

clone_size: NA
d_call: TRBD1
j_call: TRBJ1-2
v_call: TRBV19
cdr3_aa: CATSETGGSRGYTF
cdr3_nt: TGTGCCACATCAGAGACAGGGGGCTCAAGGGGCTACACCTTC

clone_size: few
d_call: NA
j_call: TRBJ1-1
v_call: TRBV7-6
cdr3_aa: CASSHRNTEAFF
cdr3_nt: TGTGCCAGCAGCCACAGGAACACTGAAGCTTTCTTT

clone_size: NA
d_call: TRBD1
j_call: TRBJ2-5
v_call: TRBV28
cdr3_aa: CASRPGGLETQYF
cdr3_nt: TGTGCCAGCAGGCCAGGGGGCTTGGAGACCCAGTACTTC

clone_size: NA
d_call: TRBD1
j_call: TRBJ1-6
v_call: TRBV30
cdr3_aa: CAWSGTENSPLHF
cdr3_nt: TGTGCCTGGAGCGGGACAGAGAATTCACCCCTCCACTTT

clone_size: few
d_call: TRBD2
j_call: TRBJ2-2
v_call: TRBV5-1
cdr3_aa: CASSLVIGRDTGELFF
cdr3_nt: TGCGCCAGCAGCTTGGTGATAGGGAGGGACACCGGGGAGCTGTTTTTT

clone_size: NA
d_call: NA
j_call: TRBJ1-5
v_call: TRBV2
cdr3_aa: CASSAQWGGNQPQHF
cdr3_nt: TGTGCCAGCAGTGCCCAGTGGGGGGGCAATCAGCCCCAGCATTTT

clone_size: NA
d_call: NA
j_call: TRBJ1-1
v_call: TRBV18
cdr3_aa: CASSPPQNTEAFF
cdr3_nt: TGTGCCAGCTCACCACCCCAGAACACTGAAGCTTTCTTT

clone_size: NA
d_call: TRBD2
j_call: TRBJ2-5
v_call: TRBV11-1
cdr3_aa: CASSSSLAGGRETQYF
cdr3_nt: TGTGCCAGCAGCTCCTCCCTAGCGGGGGGCCGGGAGACCCAGTACTTC

clone_size: once
d_call: TRBD2
j_call: TRBJ2-5
v_call: TRBV5-1
cdr3_aa: CASSLARTGGLQETQYF
cdr3_nt: TGCGCCAGCAGCTTGGCCCGTACGGGGGGATTACAAGAGACCCAGTACTTC

clone_size: NA
d_call: NA
j_call: TRBJ2-3
v_call: TRBV6-1
cdr3_aa: CASSEMGTNPTDTQYF
cdr3_nt: TGTGCCAGCAGTGAAATGGGGACAAACCCCACAGATACGCAGTATTTT

clone_size: NA
d_call: NA
j_call: TRBJ2-7
v_call: TRBV18
cdr3_aa: CASSEVFSSYEQYF
cdr3_nt: TGTGCCAGCTCAGAGGTCTTCAGCTCCTACGAGCAGTACTTC

clone_size: once
d_call: NA
j_call: TRBJ1-3
v_call: TRBV7-2
cdr3_aa: CASTLAWGSNTIYF
cdr3_nt: TGTGCCAGCACCCTAGCCTGGGGCTCGAACACCATATATTTT

clone_size: NA
d_call: TRBD1
j_call: TRBJ1-1
v_call: TRBV10-2
cdr3_aa: CASSETGANTEAFF
cdr3_nt: TGCGCCAGCAGTGAGACAGGGGCGAACACTGAAGCTTTCTTT

clone_size: few
d_call: NA
j_call: TRBJ1-1
v_call: TRBV10-3
cdr3_aa: CAISGGGVNTEAFF
cdr3_nt: TGTGCCATCAGTGGAGGGGGGGTGAACACTGAAGCTTTCTTT

clone_size: once
d_call: NA
j_call: TRBJ1-1
v_call: TRBV6-1
cdr3_aa: CASSENRVTEAFF
cdr3_nt: TGTGCCAGCAGTGAAAACAGGGTGACTGAAGCTTTCTTT

clone_size: NA
d_call: TRBD1
j_call: TRBJ1-5
v_call: TRBV6-5
cdr3_aa: CASNPGGAGNQPQHF
cdr3_nt: TGTGCCAGCAACCCAGGGGGCGCGGGCAATCAGCCCCAGCATTTT